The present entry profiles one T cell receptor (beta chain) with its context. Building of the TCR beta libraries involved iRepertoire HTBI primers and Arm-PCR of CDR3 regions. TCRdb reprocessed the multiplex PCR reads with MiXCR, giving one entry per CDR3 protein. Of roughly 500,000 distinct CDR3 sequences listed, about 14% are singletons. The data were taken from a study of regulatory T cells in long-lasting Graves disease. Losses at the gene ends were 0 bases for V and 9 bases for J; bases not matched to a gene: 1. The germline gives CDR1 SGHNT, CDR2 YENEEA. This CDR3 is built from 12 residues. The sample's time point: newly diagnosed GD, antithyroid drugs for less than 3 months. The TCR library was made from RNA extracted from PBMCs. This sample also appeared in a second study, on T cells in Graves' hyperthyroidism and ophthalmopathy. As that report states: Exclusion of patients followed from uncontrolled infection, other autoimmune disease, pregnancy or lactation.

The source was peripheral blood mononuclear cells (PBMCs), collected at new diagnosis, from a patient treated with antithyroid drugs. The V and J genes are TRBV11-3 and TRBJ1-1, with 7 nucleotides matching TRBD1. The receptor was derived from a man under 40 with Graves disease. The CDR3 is CASSLEGQQAFF. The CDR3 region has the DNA TGTGCCAGCAGCTTAGAGGGACAGCAAGCTTTCTTT.